This T cell receptor (beta chain) emerged from a study of cytomegalovirus exposure and HLA in healthy donors. General observations from the study: Several top significant clusters appeared, in a later analysis, to be linked to common viral pathogens. Differences between HLA loci emerged in a later analysis of TCR association rates, with DRB1 most and HLA-C fewest.

The CDR3 contains 17 residues. Germline lookup yields CDR1 SGHRS and CDR2 YFSETQ. Germline trimming cut 4 bases from V and 2 bases from J; bases unmatched to any gene: 13. To note about this clone: The antigen is not known.

The PCR ran on 60 Vbeta and 13 Jbeta primers. The assay was immunoSEQ multiplex PCR, and TCRdb's table has in-frame clones only and misses some. Counted here are 190,000 or so clones, over 80% occurring once; the ten biggest clones make up roughly 1.5%. Sequenced: PBMCs. The sequence was collected from a man aged 50 or older in good health and CMV-seronegative. This chain uses TRBV5-1 with TRBJ2-5; 8 bases fit TRBD2. CDR3 sequence reads: CASSRKPGLEKQETQYF. For the CDR3, the DNA is TGCGCCAGCAGCCGGAAGCCGGGACTAGAGAAACAAGAGACCCAGTACTTC.